One sample yielded the 2 T cell receptor beta chains listed below, sequenced in a study of T cells in Graves' hyperthyroidism and ophthalmopathy. Using RNA transcripts as the source, TCR beta CDR3 regions were amplified. First-round RT-PCR of the TCR CDR3 relied on the HTBI primer set. TCRdb reanalysed the multiplex PCR reads using MiXCR and keeps one entry per CDR3 protein. The sample contains hundreds of thousands of distinct CDR3 sequences, approximately 15% of which appear only once. The sequencing input was blood. The source of these receptors is a woman in her late teens or twenties with Graves' hyperthyroidism.

This clonotype was recorded many times. The chain uses TRBV24-1 and TRBJ2-7, with a weak D call TRBD2 (5 bases). Trimming pared 5 bases from V and 7 bases from J, leaving 11 bases between. The germline CDR1 and CDR2 sequences are KGHDR and SFDVKD. The CDR3 spans 12 residues. CDR3 coding DNA: TGTGCCACCAGTGCGGCGGGTGGTGAGCAGTACTTC. It codes for CATSAAGGEQYF.

The rearrangement joins TRBV6-5 to TRBJ1-1; TRBD1 is a possible D gene (6 bases). V was pared by 4 bases and J by 5 bases, with 14 bases between. The germline gives CDR1 MNHEY, CDR2 SVGAGI. This CDR3 contains 14 residues. The CDR3 DNA sequence: TGTGCCAGCAGTTCGAAATCAGGGGATACTGAAGCTTTCTTT. It yields the protein CASSSKSGDTEAFF.